The 22 T cell receptor beta chains in this list originate from one sample, sequenced in a study of blood T cell repertoires in COVID-19. The table came from immunoSEQ multiplex PCR; TCRdb's copy has only in-frame clones and leaves some out. The table has 450,000 or so clones, 80% to 95% seen once. Sequencing used PBMCs or T cells enriched from blood (not recorded which). The source is a man aged 18 to 30 who had recovered from COVID-19.

The chain employs TRBV13 and TRBJ1-4; 9 bases line up with TRBD1. Germline V gene lookup returns CDR1 PRHDT and CDR2 FYEKMQ (reference sequence). Trimming at V came to 0 bases and at J to 11 bases, leaving 10 bases not matched to a gene. The CDR3 length is 16 residues. CDR3 residues: CASSLGTDRGGEKLFF. The CDR3 nucleotides read TGTGCCAGCAGCTTAGGGACGGACAGGGGAGGGGAGAAACTGTTTTTT.

V gene TRBV14 combines with J gene TRBJ2-7, with D possibly matching TRBD2 (5 bases). The CDR3 spans 14 residues. Trimming cost V 1 base and J 6 bases, with 13 bases left between them. Germline assignment: CDR1 SGHDN and CDR2 FVKESK. CDR3 residues: CASSQVGLRLEQYF. The CDR3 bases are TGTGCCAGCAGCCAAGTAGGACTCCGCCTCGAGCAGTACTTC.

This clone has a single count. The chain couples TRBV3-1 (or the pseudogene TRBV3-2) to TRBJ1-6; D ambiguous. The CDR3 spans 14 residues. Germline V gene sequence: CDR1 LGHDT, CDR2 YNNKEL (reference sequence). Trimming left V 0 bases short and J 10 bases short, with 10 bases between. The CDR3 loop reads CASSQDGGLSPLHF. As DNA, the CDR3 is TGTGCCAGCAGCCAAGATGGAGGGTTATCACCCCTCCACTTT.

The V gene is TRBV7-2, the J gene TRBJ1-3, with D possibly being TRBD1 (5 bases). The germline gives CDR1 SGHTA, CDR2 FQGNSA. The length of the CDR3 is 17 residues. V was shortened by 9 bases and J by 3 bases, with 24 bases between the two germline ends. CDR3 sequence: CASGRRSGLQGGNTIYF. The CDR3 DNA sequence: TGTGCCAGTGGCCGTCGATCGGGTCTTCAGGGTGGAAACACCATATATTTT.

A single count supports this clone. The V gene is TRBV3-1 (or the pseudogene TRBV3-2), the J gene TRBJ2-2, with 8 bases that match TRBD1. Unmatched junction bases numbered 7, after V lost 8 bases and J lost 5 bases. CDR1 LGHDT and CDR2 YNNKEL come from the germline V gene (reference sequence). This CDR3 is built from 14 residues. CDR3 DNA sequence: TGTGCCAGCGCCCCAGGGGGCTTTACCGGGGAGCTGTTTTTT. Translating it yields CASAPGGFTGELFF.

This clone was counted only a few times. The chain combines TRBV9 with TRBJ2-1; the D is unclear. The V gene's germline CDR1 is SGDLS and CDR2 YYNGEE. V was cut by 5 bases and J by 7 bases, with 7 bases left in between. This CDR3 is built from 11 residues. Here the CDR3 reads CASSLNNEQFF. CDR3 coding DNA: TGTGCCAGCAGTCTTAATAATGAGCAGTTCTTC.

This clone was seen a handful of times. This sequence joins TRBV14 and TRBJ2-7; perhaps TRBD1 as D (5 bases). Germline CDR1 and CDR2: SGHDN and FVKESK. Trimming left V 1 base short and J 6 bases short, with 7 bases between. The CDR3 length is 12 residues. CDR3 DNA: TGTGCCAGCAGCCAAGCAGGGATCGAGCAGTACTTC. Translation: CASSQAGIEQYF. Full variable domain (remainder filled in from reference TRBV14 and TRBJ2-7): EAGVTQFPSHSVIEKGQTVTLRCDPISGHDNLYWYRRVMGKEIKFLLHFVKESKQDESGMPNNRFLAERTGGTYSTLKVQPAELEDSGVYFCASSQAGIEQYFGPGTRLTVT.

The rearrangement links TRBV28 to TRBJ2-7, with TRBD2 matching over 13 bases. Germline trimming cut 8 bases from V and 2 bases from J; bases unmatched to any gene: 3. Germline V gene data show CDR1 as MDHEN and CDR2 as SYDVKM. This CDR3 spans 14 amino acids. In DNA form, the CDR3 reads TGTGCCAGCGGACTAGCGGGGGATACCTACGAGCAGTACTTC. Protein sequence: CASGLAGDTYEQYF.

V usage is TRBV5-1 and J usage is TRBJ2-1; 7 bases align to TRBD1. V shed 3 bases and J 9 bases; nucleotides not matched to a gene: 6. Germline CDR1 reads SGHRS; CDR2 reads YFSETQ. CDR3 size: 13 residues. The CDR3 DNA reads TGCGCCAGCAGCTCTGAGGGGGCGGGTGAGCAGTTCTTC. Its translation is CASSSEGAGEQFF.

V and J are TRBV19 and TRBJ1-2; TRBD1 aligns across 7 bases. Germline V lookup: CDR1 LNHDA, CDR2 SQIVND (reference sequence). The CDR3 sequence is 16 residues long. V lost 5 bases and J lost 1; bases outside the gene matches: 10. CDR3 loop: CASSAEKTGNNYGYTF. CDR3 DNA sequence: TGTGCCAGTAGTGCGGAGAAGACAGGGAATAACTATGGCTACACCTTC.

This chain links TRBV15 with TRBJ2-1; 8 bases fit TRBD2. V shed 0 bases and J 11 bases; nucleotides not matched to a gene: 9. This CDR3 is built from 15 residues. CDR1 and CDR2 (germline): LNHNV, YYDKDF (reference sequence). Here the CDR3 reads CATSRDHRRGEKQFF. Written as DNA, the CDR3 is TGTGCCACCAGCAGAGATCATCGGCGGGGGGAAAAGCAGTTCTTC.

V is TRBV3-1 (or the pseudogene TRBV3-2) and J is TRBJ1-1; D perhaps matches TRBD1 (5 bases). V dropped 2 bases and J dropped 0 bases, with 7 bases sitting between them. The CDR3 is 14 amino acids. Germline V gene lookup returns CDR1 LGHDT and CDR2 YNNKEL (reference sequence). DNA for the CDR3: TGTGCCAGCAGCCAAAACAGGTTGAACACTGAAGCTTTCTTT. Encoded protein: CASSQNRLNTEAFF.

The chain employs TRBV30 and TRBJ1-3; D is possibly TRBD1 (5 bases). Between the trimmed V and J ends, which lost 3 bases and 0 bases, there was a span of 15 bases. Per germline, CDR1 GTSNPN and CDR2 SVGIG (reference sequence). This CDR3 is built from 16 residues. Here the CDR3 reads CAWSWAGLSSGNTIYF. The CDR3 nucleotides read TGTGCCTGGAGCTGGGCAGGGCTTAGCTCTGGAAACACCATATATTTT.

This rearrangement joins TRBV27 to TRBJ1-5, with D possibly being TRBD1 (5 bases). The V end lost 2 bases, the J end lost 5 bases, and 7 bases lay between the germline ends. The CDR3 length is 13 residues. Germline V lookup: CDR1 MNHEY, CDR2 SMNVEV (reference sequence). CDR3 sequence (DNA): TGTGCCAGCAGTTTAGACAGCCATCAGCCCCAGCATTTT. Translation: CASSLDSHQPQHF.

The CDR3 region is CASSIYRSWGYTF. CDR3 nucleotides: TGTGCCAGCAGTATCTACAGGTCTTGGGGCTACACCTTC. V gene TRBV5-6 combines with J gene TRBJ1-2, with TRBD1 as a possible D gene (5 bases). Germline CDR1 and CDR2: SGHDT and YYEEEE. V lost 5 bases to trimming and J lost 8 bases, with 16 bases between them. The CDR3 sequence is 13 residues long.

This chain links TRBV14 with TRBJ2-6; D possibly corresponds to TRBD2 (6 bases). Germline V lookup: CDR1 SGHDN, CDR2 FVKESK. The CDR3 contains 13 residues. With 11 bases removed from V and 1 base from J, the gap between germline ends came to 9 bases. This chain's CDR3 is CAGGGSGANVLTF. As DNA, the CDR3 is TGTGCCGGGGGAGGTTCTGGGGCCAACGTCCTGACTTTC.

V is TRBV2 and J is TRBJ2-1, with D possibly TRBD1 on 6 matching bases. V was trimmed by 5 bases and J by 6 bases, leaving 17 bases between them. The CDR3 is 15 amino acids. Per the germline V gene, CDR1 is SNHLY and CDR2 is FYNNEI. The chain's CDR3 is CASSIQGSGGNEQFF. The CDR3 nucleotides read TGTGCCAGCAGTATTCAGGGGTCAGGTGGCAATGAGCAGTTCTTC.

The chain links TRBV27 to TRBJ2-1, with 9 bases fitting TRBD1. Germline lookup yields CDR1 MNHEY and CDR2 SMNVEV (reference sequence). With V trimmed by 4 bases and J by 8 bases, 0 bases remained unmatched. The CDR3 sequence is 12 residues long. CDR3 DNA: TGTGCCAGCAGTTGGACAGGGGATGAGCAGTTCTTC. Its translation: CASSWTGDEQFF.

This chain connects TRBV9 to TRBJ1-6; D ambiguous. Germline assignment: CDR1 SGDLS and CDR2 YYNGEE. The V gene lost 2 bases and the J gene lost 2 bases, with 8 bases spanning the gap. The length of the CDR3 is 15 residues. The DNA of the CDR3 is TGTGCCAGCAGCGTCGCGGCGGCCTATAATTCACCCCTCCACTTT. It is translated as CASSVAAAYNSPLHF.

The chain links TRBV6-4 to TRBJ1-1; D is ambiguous. The germline V gene has CDR1 MRHNA and CDR2 SNTAGT. The CDR3 has 12 residues. Trimming removed 7 bases at V and 1 base at J, with 7 bases between. CDR3: CASIRGNTEAFF. For the CDR3, the DNA is TGTGCCAGCATACGGGGGAACACTGAAGCTTTCTTT.

This sequence joins TRBV5-6 and TRBJ2-7; 11 positions agree with TRBD1. The CDR3 is 15 amino acids. The V gene end was trimmed by 4 bases and the J gene end by 0 bases; junction bases not matched to a gene: 3. Germline V gene data show CDR1 as SGHDT and CDR2 as YYEEEE. CDR3: CASSPDRGRSYEQYF. Here the CDR3 DNA reads TGTGCCAGCAGCCCGGACAGGGGGCGCTCCTACGAGCAGTACTTC.

The rearrangement joins TRBV5-8 to TRBJ1-5; maybe TRBD1 (5 bases). Trimming removed 4 bases at V and 10 bases at J, with 12 bases between. From germline, CDR1 is SGHTS and CDR2 YDEGEE. CDR3 length: 12 amino acids. DNA for the CDR3: TGTGCCAGCAGCAGACCGGGGGAACCCCAGCATTTT. Translated, it gives CASSRPGEPQHF.